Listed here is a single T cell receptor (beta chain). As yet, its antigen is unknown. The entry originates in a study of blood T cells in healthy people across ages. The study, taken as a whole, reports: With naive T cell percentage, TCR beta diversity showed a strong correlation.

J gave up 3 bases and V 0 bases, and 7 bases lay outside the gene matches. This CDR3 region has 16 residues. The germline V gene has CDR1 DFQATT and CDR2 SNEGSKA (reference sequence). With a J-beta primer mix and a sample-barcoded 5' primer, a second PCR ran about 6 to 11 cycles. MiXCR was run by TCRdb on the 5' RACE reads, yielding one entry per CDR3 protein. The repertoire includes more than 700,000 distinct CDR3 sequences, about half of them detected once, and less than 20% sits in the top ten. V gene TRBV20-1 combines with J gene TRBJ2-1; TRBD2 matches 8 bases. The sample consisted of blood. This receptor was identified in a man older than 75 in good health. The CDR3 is CSARDWSREDYNEQFF. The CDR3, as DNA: TGCAGTGCTAGAGATTGGTCGCGGGAGGACTACAATGAGCAGTTCTTC.